The 5 T cell receptor beta chains in this list originate from one sample, sequenced in a study of Graves' ophthalmopathy and Graves' hyperthyroidism. Amplified material comprised TCR beta CDR3 regions derived from RNA transcripts. HTBI primers were employed in first-round RT-PCR, then a second-round multiplex PCR followed. TCRdb re-called the multiplex PCR reads with MiXCR, one entry per CDR3 protein. The sample lists about 370,000 distinct CDR3 sequences; 15% to 20% were seen once. Sequencing was carried out using peripheral blood. The receptor source for this set is an adult woman with stable Graves' hyperthyroidism.

This clonotype was seen ten or more times. The gene calls are TRBV20-1 and TRBJ1-6; no firm D call. The CDR3 runs to 14 residues. Deletions cut 1 base from V and 9 bases from J, with 13 bases between. CDR1 is DFQATT and CDR2 is SNEGSKA in the germline V gene (reference sequence). CDR3 loop: CSARGPRAGSPLHF. The CDR3 region has the DNA TGCAGTGCTAGAGGCCCCCGCGCTGGTTCACCCCTCCACTTT.

This clonotype was picked up many times. One end of the junction varies from germline; a read error may be responsible. This sequence joins TRBV27 and TRBJ2-4, with D unresolved. Germline CDR1 MNHEY, CDR2 SMNVEV (reference sequence). The CDR3 loop spans 16 amino acids. In DNA, the CDR3 is TGTGCCAGCAGTTCCCCACCTGGTGGAGCCAAAAACATTAAGTACTTC. Its protein product is CASSSPPGGAKNIKYF.

This clonotype was counted a few times. A much larger clone differs from this one at a single base, so this may be a read error. V usage is TRBV6-1 and J usage is TRBJ2-2, with D possibly called TRBD1 or TRBD2 (5 bases each). This CDR3 has 16 residues. Germline CDR1 reads MNHNS; CDR2 reads SASEGT. CDR3 loop: CASSRDGPSSPGELSF. For the CDR3, the DNA is TGTGCCAGCAGCCGGGACGGGCCTTCCTCACCTGGGGAGCTGTCTTTT.

This clonotype has at least ten counts. The rearrangement links TRBV2 to TRBJ1-1, with 10 bases aligning to TRBD1. Germline-derived CDR1 and CDR2 are SNHLY and FYNNEI. Trimming at V came to 6 bases and at J to 3 bases, leaving 1 base not matched to a gene. This CDR3 is 13 amino acids long. The CDR3 DNA follows: TGTGCCAGCAGAGGACAGGGGGACACTGAAGCTTTCTTT. This encodes CASRGQGDTEAFF.

In this sample, this clonotype turned up many times. The chain's CDR3 is CSARDTGAIYEQYF. The CDR3 DNA sequence: TGCAGTGCTAGAGATACGGGCGCGATCTACGAGCAGTACTTC. J is TRBJ2-7 and V is TRBV20-1; D is ambiguous. The CDR3 is 14 amino acids. In germline, CDR1 is DFQATT, CDR2 SNEGSKA (reference sequence). Trimming removed 0 bases at V and 3 bases at J, with 12 bases between.